The 10 T cell receptor beta chains reported below all come from one sample, sequenced in a study of T cells in localized non-small cell lung cancer. The table came from immunoSEQ multiplex PCR; TCRdb's copy has only in-frame clones and leaves some out. The sample has fewer than 20,000 clones, over 75% seen once; the top ten hold less than 40%. The specimen comprised peripheral blood, sampled before any cancer treatment. These receptors were collected from a male donor at least 60 years old with stage I lung adenocarcinoma.

In its sample, this clone was seen once. The chain is built from TRBV2 and TRBJ2-7; weak D call: TRBD1 (6 bases). The CDR3 sequence is 15 residues long. V lost 3 bases to trimming and J lost 3 bases, with 15 bases between them. Looked up from germline, CDR1 is SNHLY and CDR2 is FYNNEI. The CDR3 DNA sequence: TGTGCCAGCAGTGATTGGGGGCAGGGTGTCTACGAGCAGTACTTC. This codes for CASSDWGQGVYEQYF.

The chain uses TRBV30 and TRBJ1-5; D gene uncertain. Looked up from germline, CDR1 is GTSNPN and CDR2 is SVGIG (reference sequence). CDR3 length: 12 residues. The V and J ends lost 2 bases and 6 bases respectively, with 8 bases between them. CDR3 DNA sequence: TGTGCCTGGAGTAGGCCGCTTCAGCCCCAGCATTTT. Translated, it gives CAWSRPLQPQHF.

J is TRBJ2-1 and V is TRBV27, with 10 nucleotides matching TRBD2. The germline V gene has CDR1 MNHEY and CDR2 SMNVEV (reference sequence). After removal of 0 bases from V and 7 bases from J, the junction contained 15 bases not matched to a gene. This CDR3 is 19 amino acids long. The DNA of the CDR3 is TGTGCCAGCAGTTTATCGTTGGGGCTAGCGGGGGTGTCTGGGAATGAGCAGTTCTTC. Protein sequence: CASSLSLGLAGVSGNEQFF.

The chain is built from TRBV27 and TRBJ1-1, with D maybe TRBD1 (6 bases). Germline V gene data show CDR1 as MNHEY and CDR2 as SMNVEV (reference sequence). The V and J ends lost 5 bases and 2 bases respectively, with 9 bases between them. The CDR3 loop spans 13 amino acids. Written as DNA, the CDR3 is TGTGCCAGCAGTCAACAGGGAAACACTGAAGCTTTCTTT. Its translation is CASSQQGNTEAFF.

CDR3 in amino acids: CASSVASGSRELTDTQYF. CDR3 sequence (DNA): TGTGCCAGCAGCGTAGCCAGCGGGAGTAGGGAGTTAACAGATACGCAGTATTTT. The rearrangement uses TRBV9 and TRBJ2-3, with 8 bases that match TRBD2. The CDR3 consists of 18 residues. Looked up from germline, CDR1 is SGDLS and CDR2 is YYNGEE. With 0 bases clipped from V and 3 bases from J, the junction kept 12 bases outside the gene matches. Full variable domain (outside the CDR3, taken from reference TRBV9 and TRBJ2-3): DSGVTQTPKHLITATGQRVTLRCSPRSGDLSVYWYQQSLDQGLQFLIQYYNGEERAKGNILERFSAQQFPDLHSELNLSSLELGDSALYFCASSVASGSRELTDTQYFGPGTRLTVL.

V gene TRBV5-1 combines with J gene TRBJ2-5, with 11 bases fitting TRBD2. The V segment lost 4 bases and the J segment 2 bases; nucleotides outside the gene matches: 7. The germline V gene encodes CDR1 SGHRS and CDR2 YFSETQ. The CDR3 consists of 16 residues. CDR3 coding DNA: TGCGCCAGCAGCGAGGGACTAGCGGAAACGCAAGAGACCCAGTACTTC. This translates into CASSEGLAETQETQYF.

This clone appeared a few times. V is TRBV11-2 and J is TRBJ2-1; D may be TRBD2 (6 bases). There are 15 residues in the CDR3. V was clipped by 5 bases and J by 3 bases, with 14 bases between them. Germline V lookup: CDR1 SGHAT, CDR2 FQNNGV. The CDR3: CASSPSGRLYNEQFF. The CDR3 coding sequence is TGTGCCAGCAGCCCCAGCGGGCGACTCTACAATGAGCAGTTCTTC. The complete variable domain, with remaining parts taken from reference TRBV11-2 and TRBJ2-1, reads EAGVAQSPRYKIIEKRQSVAFWCNPISGHATLYWYQQILGQGPKLLIQFQNNGVVDDSQLPKDRFSAERLKGVDSTLKIQPAKLEDSAVYLCASSPSGRLYNEQFFGPGTRLTVL.

J is TRBJ2-4 and V is TRBV30; 7 bases fit TRBD2. CDR1 is GTSNPN, CDR2 SVGIG, per germline (reference sequence). The V segment lost 3 bases and the J segment 7 bases; nucleotides outside the gene matches: 15. The CDR3 is made up of 16 amino acids. The CDR3 DNA reads TGTGCCTGGAGCCGTTATGGGGGGGTGTTTAGGAACATTCAGTACTTC. Its protein is CAWSRYGGVFRNIQYF.

The chain employs TRBV5-1 and TRBJ2-7, with 7 bases identical to TRBD1. Germline CDR1 is SGHRS and CDR2 is YFSETQ. V dropped 3 bases and J dropped 2; count of bases not matched to a gene: 8. The CDR3 extends over 15 amino acids. The chain's CDR3 is CASSSTPGGPYEQYF. DNA of the CDR3: TGCGCCAGCAGCTCCACCCCAGGGGGTCCCTACGAGCAGTACTTC. Combining the CDR3 with reference TRBV5-1 and TRBJ2-7 gives the whole variable domain KAGVTQTPRYLIKTRGQQVTLSCSPISGHRSVSWYQQTPGQGLQFLFEYFSETQRNKGNFPGRFSGRQFSNSRSEMNVSTLELGDSALYLCASSSTPGGPYEQYFGPGTRLTVT.

The V gene is TRBV30, the J gene TRBJ2-3; no clear D gene. The CDR3 is made up of 14 amino acids. Germline CDR1 reads GTSNPN; CDR2 reads SVGIG (reference sequence). Trimming removed 3 bases at V and 1 base at J, with 11 bases between. The CDR3 sequence is CAWSVAIRTDTQYF. As DNA, the CDR3 is TGTGCCTGGAGCGTTGCGATCCGCACAGATACGCAGTATTTT.